A single T cell receptor beta chain is shown here with its context. During its preparation, the TCRbeta library received unique molecular identifiers. TCRdb itself ran the PCR reads through MiXCR, one entry per CDR3 protein. The table records 80,000 to 95,000 distinct CDR3 sequences, 8% to 9% of them present only once. This entry comes from a study of T-cell reconstitution after alpha-beta-depleted transplantation in children. The V and J ends lost 3 bases and 0 bases, in that order; junction bases with no gene match: 3. Germline assignment: CDR1 DFQATT and CDR2 SNEGSKA (reference sequence). The CDR3 is made up of 15 amino acids.

The gene calls are TRBV20-1 and TRBJ2-2, with 8 bases fitting TRBD1. The sample in question was PBMCs from the stem cell graft donor, obtained from the stem cell graft. The TCR sequence derives from a human donor who donated a stem cell graft to a child with congenital amegakaryocytic thrombocytopenia. The CDR3 is CSARTGVANTGELFF. CDR3 bases: TGCAGTGCTAGGACAGGGGTAGCGAACACCGGGGAGCTGTTTTTT.